This T cell receptor (beta chain) was sequenced for a study of tumor-infiltrating lymphocytes in primary liver carcinoma (dated by TCRdb to the late 2010s). With respect to the entire study: The five patients, three men and two women aged 30 to 69 years, had hepatocellular carcinoma (four) or combined HCC and intrahepatic cholangiocarcinoma (one). Tumors of the five patients were stage T1-T3 N0M0 with maximum diameters of 4.2 to 10 cm. Roughly 3.5 to 7.5 million productive TCRbeta reads were obtained per sample, and no significant difference in read depth was found between tissue types. For each liver tumor, the study sampled five regions along with adjacent normal tissue and blood, and applied TCRbeta repertoire sequencing, expression microarrays and whole-exome sequencing. TCRbeta repertoire sequencing covered about 35 specimens from 5 patients: 25 or so tumor regions, 5 adjacent noncancerous liver tissues and 5 peripheral blood samples. Agilent mRNA microarray profiling was performed on the roughly 25 tumor region samples to relate TCRbeta repertoire diversity to the local molecular phenotype. Repertoires from technical replicates were highly reproducible, with mean shared-clone rates approximately 0.92 and correlation coefficients above 0.95.

Without any cell sorting, total RNA and DNA were extracted together from 20-30 mg of bulk tissue using the AllPrep DNA/RNA mini kit. Between late 2015 and March 2016, roughly 5 patients in China with histopathologically diagnosed primary liver carcinoma had their tumors surgically resected. Chronic HBV infection was present in the patients, and the patients were treatment-naive at sampling. Each tumor was sampled at five spatially separated regions: the superior, inferior, left-lateral and right-lateral poles and the tumor centre. Histology showed that every tumor sample contained more than 75% viable tumor cells. Fresh tumor and adjacent tissue pieces were bisected, with one half stored in RNAlater at -80 degrees C and the other half sent for histology. About this clonotype itself: Its target antigen remains unknown. The junction and the germline gene differ at one end; a read error may be behind it.

General findings and caveats noted by the study authors: Repertoire overlap was higher between tumor regions (mean around 36%) than tumor-adjacent (approximately 17%) or tumor-blood (14%) pairs, consistent with antigen-driven expansion. The study included only a few patients, and the authors note findings should be validated in a larger study. Only the TCR beta chain was sequenced, so true repertoire diversity is likely underestimated because unpaired alpha chains were not captured. The top 250 clones made up a significantly larger repertoire fraction in tumors than in blood (p = 0.039). Because the samples were bulk and unsorted, CD4+ and CD8+ T cell repertoires could not be compared. Just about 7.5-24% of top clones turned up in all five regions of a tumor, which suggests spatial heterogeneity among tumor-infiltrating T cells.

A constant-region primer and ProtoScript II reverse transcriptase were used to reverse-transcribe TCRbeta-specific cDNA from roughly 0.5 ug total RNA. The TCRbeta libraries were prepared through three rounds of nested multiplex PCR following a slightly modified ARM-PCR procedure. Sample barcodes and Illumina adapters were added in a final 25-cycle PCR with Deep VentR polymerase. Before sequencing, amplicons of 200-500 bp were gel-purified using a QIAquick gel extraction kit. TCRbeta amplicons were sequenced on an Illumina HiSeq 2500 with 250-bp paired-end reads. The study's processing was this. Reads were quality-trimmed with Trimmomatic v0.33, and paired reads were merged with FLASH v1.2.11 to recover full CDR3 sequences. MiGEC v1.2.1b assigned V, D and J germline segments to the rearranged TCRbeta sequences. VDJtools v1.0.0 computed clonotype statistics and Shannon-Wiener diversity indices. Except for diversity analysis, only the 250 most abundant clonotypes of each sample were used in subsequent analyses to reduce sampling bias. The public reads were reanalyzed by TCRdb: fastp trimming at Q25, MiXCR alignment, in-frame beta chains only. When rows share a CDR3 protein, they turn into one entry using the most common DNA and genes. TCRdb's processing, not the authors', yielded these V and J calls. Here the sample has tens of thousands of distinct CDR3 sequences; 71% occur a single time. Clones ranked in the top ten supply 29% of the sample.

The sequence was collected from a man between 35 and 55 years old with primary liver carcinoma and hepatitis B virus infection. Input material: liver tumor tissue from sampling region 5. What this sample's cell subset or site label stands for: tumor region T5, tumor centre.

The base sequence is TGTACCAGCAGTCTTTGGACAGGGATGAAAGCTGGTGTCAACGTCCTGACTTTC. The translation is CTSSLWTGMKAGVNVLTF. The rearrangement joined TRBV6-5 to TRBJ2-6; 8 central bases correspond to TRBD1. Measured from the cysteine to the phenylalanine, the CDR3 is 18 residues long. The retained sequence is limited to the CDR3, 54 bases, with the frame set at the first base. CDR1 and CDR2 were assigned from the germline V gene as MNHEY and SVGAGI.